This T cell receptor (beta chain) was documented in a study of chemoradiotherapy in HPV16-positive cancers. With respect to this clone: Its specificity is not known.

V lost 0 bases and J lost 8; bases outside the gene matches: 7. The germline V gene has CDR1 MRHNA and CDR2 SNTAGT. The CDR3 covers 16 residues. This table comes from immunoSEQ multiplex PCR, and its TCRdb copy is limited to in-frame clones, with some not included. The sample lists 1,000 to 1,300 clones; around nine tenths were seen once. Whole-study results and caveats: During treatment, candidate HPV-specific clones and E7-related motifs expanded in tumor.

This clonotype was sampled from a human donor with HPV-associated anogenital cancer. The sample consisted of tumor tissue, taken from a patient who underwent chemoradiotherapy. This chain links TRBV6-4 with TRBJ2-3; TRBD1 aligns across 11 bases. CDR3 residues: CASSDSGQGARGTQYF. CDR3 nucleotide sequence: TGTGCCAGCAGTGACTCAGGACAGGGGGCGCGGGGTACGCAGTATTTT.